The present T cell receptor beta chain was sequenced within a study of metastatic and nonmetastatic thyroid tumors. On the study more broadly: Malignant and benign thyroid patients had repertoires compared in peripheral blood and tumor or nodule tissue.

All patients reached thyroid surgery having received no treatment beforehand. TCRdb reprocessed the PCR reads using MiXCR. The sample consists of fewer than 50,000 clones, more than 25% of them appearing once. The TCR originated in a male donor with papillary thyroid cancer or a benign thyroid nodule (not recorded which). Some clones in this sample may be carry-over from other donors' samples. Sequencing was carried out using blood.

CDR3 sequence: CASSLTLGASGRLNEQFF. The CDR3, as DNA: TGTGCCAGCAGCTTAACCCTTGGAGCTAGCGGGAGGCTAAATGAGCAGTTCTTC. This chain joins TRBV7-3 and TRBJ2-1; 11 bases fit TRBD2. This CDR3 is 18 amino acids long. With 0 bases clipped from V and 7 bases from J, the junction kept 11 bases outside the gene matches. CDR1 and CDR2 (germline): SGHTA, FQGTGA.